Shown below are 26 T cell receptor beta chains from a single sample sequenced in a study of T cell responses to AZD1222 COVID-19 vaccine. Repertoires were generated with immunoSEQ multiplex PCR, while TCRdb's copy carries only in-frame clones and drops some. In the table there are about 92,000 clones, about 89% of which are singletons. This specimen consisted of peripheral blood, obtained on day 0 of AZD1222 vaccination. These receptors came from an adult in good health.

The chain combines TRBV7-9 with TRBJ2-1, with D perhaps matching TRBD2 (5 bases). The V end lost 5 bases, the J end lost 10 bases, and 9 bases lay between the germline ends. The CDR3 spans 11 residues. The germline gives CDR1 SEHNR, CDR2 FQNEAQ (reference sequence). The CDR3 sequence is CASSPADEQFF. For the CDR3, the DNA is TGTGCCAGCAGCCCAGCGGACGAGCAGTTCTTC. Supplemented by reference TRBV7-9 and TRBJ2-1, the full variable domain reads DTGVSQNPRHKITKRGQNVTFRCDPISEHNRLYWYRQTLGQGPEFLTYFQNEAQLEKSRLLSDRFSAERPKGSFSTLEIQRTEQGDSAMYLCASSPADEQFFGPGTRLTVL.

The chain links TRBV3-1 (or the pseudogene TRBV3-2) to TRBJ2-5; 11 positions agree with TRBD2. Trimming at V came to 4 bases and at J to 5 bases, leaving 9 bases not matched to a gene. The CDR3 extends over 16 amino acids. Germline V gives CDR1 LGHDT, CDR2 YNNKEL (reference sequence). The CDR3 spells CASSRRVAGGLETQYF. CDR3 bases: TGTGCCAGCAGCCGTCGCGTAGCGGGGGGGCTGGAGACCCAGTACTTC.

The V gene is TRBV15, the J gene TRBJ2-7; the D is unclear. The V end was cut by 3 bases, the J end by 2 bases, with 14 bases between. The CDR3 is made up of 15 amino acids. Germline loops: CDR1 LNHNV, CDR2 YYDKDF (reference sequence). This CDR3 is CATSRGRGQTYEQYF. The CDR3 nucleotides read TGTGCCACCAGCAGGGGAAGAGGCCAAACCTACGAGCAGTACTTC.

The V call is TRBV2, the J call TRBJ2-3; 9 bases line up with TRBD2. The CDR3 runs 15 residues. J was trimmed by 4 bases and V by 3 bases; bases with no gene match: 5. Germline V lookup: CDR1 SNHLY, CDR2 FYNNEI. CDR3 nucleotide sequence: TGTGCCAGCAGTGAGGGCGGGGGGGCCCCAGATACGCAGTATTTT. It codes for CASSEGGGAPDTQYF.

This clone was observed a single time. This chain joins TRBV28 and TRBJ2-7; D is unresolved. With 5 bases removed from V and 2 bases from J, the gap between germline ends came to 7 bases. CDR1 MDHEN and CDR2 SYDVKM come from the germline V gene. The CDR3 is 12 residues long. In nucleotides, the CDR3 is TGTGCCAGCAGTGATGAAACCTACGAGCAGTACTTC. Translating gives CASSDETYEQYF.

This clone was seen just once. This chain links TRBV4-3 with TRBJ1-2, with TRBD1 matching 12 bases. The length of the CDR3 is 16 residues. Germline V gene sequence: CDR1 LGHNA, CDR2 YSLEER. After removal of 0 bases from V and 7 bases from J, the junction contained 6 bases not matched to a gene. CDR3: CASSQDQGQGAIGYTF. CDR3 DNA sequence: TGCGCCAGCAGCCAAGATCAGGGACAGGGGGCGATTGGCTACACCTTC.

The chain recombines TRBV6-1 with TRBJ2-7; 9 nucleotides match TRBD1. The germline V gene has CDR1 MNHNS and CDR2 SASEGT. After removal of 0 bases from V and 4 bases from J, the junction contained 4 bases not matched to a gene. This CDR3 has 15 amino acids. The chain's CDR3 is CASSEAGGQGYEQYF. The DNA of the CDR3 is TGTGCCAGCAGTGAAGCGGGGGGACAGGGTTACGAGCAGTACTTC.

The CDR3 nucleotides read TGTGCCAGCAGCGTAGACCCTAGCGGGGGGAGAGACATTCAGTACTTC. This translates into CASSVDPSGGRDIQYF. The V gene is TRBV9, the J gene TRBJ2-4; 11 bases fit TRBD2. Trimming removed 0 bases from V and 8 bases from J; junction bases left unmatched: 7. Looked up from germline, CDR1 is SGDLS and CDR2 is YYNGEE. The CDR3 has 16 residues.

V and J are TRBV11-2 and TRBJ2-3; tentatively, D is TRBD2 (6 bases). Trimming pared 2 bases from V and 3 bases from J, leaving 18 bases between. This CDR3 spans 17 amino acids. Per the germline V gene, CDR1 is SGHAT and CDR2 is FQNNGV. Here the CDR3 DNA reads TGTGCCAGCAGCTTAAATTTTGGGCGGGGCGTTACAGATACGCAGTATTTT. This sequence encodes CASSLNFGRGVTDTQYF.

Written as DNA, the CDR3 is TGTGCCAGTACTGACAGGGCTGGAAACACCATATATTTT. Encoded protein: CASTDRAGNTIYF. J is TRBJ1-3 and V is TRBV12-3 or TRBV12-4, with 7 bases aligning to TRBD1. The J segment lost 2 bases and the V segment lost 9 bases, leaving 4 bases of the junction unmatched. The CDR3 sequence is 13 residues long.

Turning to this clone: The sample holds other DNA sequences that translate to the same CDR3. The chain joins TRBV7-9 to TRBJ1-2, with D maybe TRBD1 (5 bases). Germline V lookup: CDR1 SEHNR, CDR2 FQNEAQ (reference sequence). The CDR3 runs to 14 residues. The V end lost 1 base, the J end lost 2 bases, and 8 bases lay between the germline ends. The CDR3 loop is CASSLVSGNYGYTF. The CDR3 DNA sequence: TGTGCCAGCAGCTTAGTCTCAGGGAACTATGGCTACACCTTC.

In this sample, this clone turned up once. A junction end diverges from the germline sequence, so it may reflect a read error. The chain recombines TRBV7-7 with TRBJ2-5; perhaps D is TRBD1 or TRBD2 (5 bases each). The germline V gene encodes CDR1 SSHAT and CDR2 FNYEAQ (reference sequence). This CDR3 spans 15 amino acids. The CDR3 DNA sequence: TGTGCTAGCAGCCCGTCCGGGGCCAAACAAGAGACCCAGTACTTC. Its translation is CASSPSGAKQETQYF.

The chain uses TRBV7-3 and TRBJ1-1; tentative D call: TRBD1 (5 bases). The CDR3 loop spans 14 amino acids. Trimming shortened V by 2 bases and J by 3 bases, and 10 bases separated the two germline ends. Germline V gene sequence: CDR1 SGHTA, CDR2 FQGTGA. CDR3 residues: CASSLRGGDTEAFF. Written as DNA, the CDR3 is TGTGCCAGCAGCTTACGTGGGGGAGACACTGAAGCTTTCTTT.

V and J are TRBV6-2 or TRBV6-3 and TRBJ1-2, with 7 bases fitting TRBD1. There are 16 residues in the CDR3. V lost 0 bases and J lost 3; bases outside the gene matches: 7. Germline values: CDR1 MNHEY, CDR2 SVGEGT. The CDR3 nucleotides are TGTGCCAGCAGTTACTCGAGCGTCAGGGGGGACTATGGCTACACCTTC. Its translation: CASSYSSVRGDYGYTF.

This clone was observed once. The J gene is TRBJ1-1, the V gene TRBV29-1, with TRBD1 as a possible D gene (5 bases). This CDR3 comprises 13 residues. Trimming took 3 bases from V and 4 from J, leaving 12 bases between them. Germline CDR1 SQVTM, CDR2 ANQGSEA. CDR3 loop: CSVDRGIGTEAFF. As DNA, the CDR3 is TGCAGCGTTGATCGGGGGATCGGCACTGAAGCTTTCTTT.

The chain is built from TRBV9 and TRBJ2-3, with unresolved D. The germline V gene has CDR1 SGDLS and CDR2 YYNGEE. The V gene lost 0 bases and the J gene lost 6 bases, with 8 bases spanning the gap. The CDR3 covers 13 residues. The CDR3 sequence is CASSVGSPDTQYF. The DNA for the CDR3 is TGTGCCAGCAGCGTAGGGTCCCCGGATACGCAGTATTTT.

About this clone itself: One end of the junction varies from germline; a read error may be responsible. The chain uses TRBV30 and TRBJ1-1; D gene uncertain. The CDR3 runs to 16 residues. Germline CDR1 is GTSNPN and CDR2 is SVGIG (reference sequence). The CDR3 bases are TGTGTCTGGAGACGGGCCGGCCCATATCGTATTACTGAAGCTTTCTTT. Translated: CVWRRAGPYRITEAFF.

Here the CDR3 DNA reads TGTGCCAGCTCACCTAGCGGGGGTGCCTACAATGAGCAGTTCTTC. This translates into CASSPSGGAYNEQFF. The chain links TRBV18 to TRBJ2-1, with 9 bases fitting TRBD2. The germline V gene has CDR1 KGHSH and CDR2 LQKENI. The CDR3 length is 15 residues. Germline trimming cut 3 bases from V and 2 bases from J; bases unmatched to any gene: 2.

This clone is judged medium-sized. The rearrangement uses TRBV6-2 or TRBV6-3 and TRBJ1-5; D is uncertain. The CDR3 covers 13 residues. CDR1 and CDR2 (germline): MNHEY, SVGEGT. Trimming left V 5 bases short and J 4 bases short, with 9 bases between. The CDR3 DNA is TGTGCCAGCAGTGATACAGAGAATCAGCCCCAGCATTTT. The encoded protein is CASSDTENQPQHF.

This rearrangement joins TRBV6-2 or TRBV6-3 to TRBJ1-2; D is undetermined. CDR3 length: 12 amino acids. Trimming stripped 4 bases from V and 10 bases from J, with 13 bases between. Germline V gene lookup returns CDR1 MNHEY and CDR2 SVGEGT. The CDR3 coding sequence is TGTGCCAGCAGTTCTGGGAGAAGGGTCTACACCTTC. Translation: CASSSGRRVYTF.

The chain joins TRBV5-4 to TRBJ2-2, with D hard to call. V lost 0 bases, J lost 0 bases, and 3 bases lay in between. Germline CDR1 SGHNT, CDR2 YYREEE (reference sequence). The CDR3 length is 14 residues. The CDR3 reads CASSLGTNTGELFF. The CDR3 nucleotides are TGTGCCAGCAGCTTGGGAACGAACACCGGGGAGCTGTTTTTT.

V gene TRBV20-1 combines with J gene TRBJ2-2, with 8 bases fitting TRBD1. The germline V gene has CDR1 DFQATT and CDR2 SNEGSKA (reference sequence). V lost 3 bases and J lost 4; bases outside the gene matches: 4. This CDR3 spans 14 amino acids. CDR3 amino acids: CSASVQGVTGELFF. CDR3 nucleotide sequence: TGCAGTGCTAGTGTACAGGGGGTCACCGGGGAGCTGTTTTTT.

V gene TRBV3-1 (or the pseudogene TRBV3-2) combines with J gene TRBJ2-1; 7 bases match TRBD1. The CDR3 covers 15 residues. Germline trimming cut 4 bases from V and 3 bases from J; bases unmatched to any gene: 6. The germline V gene has CDR1 LGHDT and CDR2 YNNKEL (reference sequence). CDR3: CASSLFGQDYNEQFF. Written as DNA, the CDR3 is TGTGCCAGCAGCCTCTTCGGACAGGACTACAATGAGCAGTTCTTC.

This clone was seen only a few times. The rearrangement joins TRBV18 to TRBJ2-1; a weak D match, TRBD2 (6 bases). V lost 2 bases and J 9 bases, leaving 11 bases between the germline ends. Germline CDR1 KGHSH, CDR2 LQKENI. CDR3 length: 13 residues. CDR3 bases: TGTGCCAGCTCACCAGGGACCGGGGGTGAGCAGTTCTTC. As protein: CASSPGTGGEQFF.

V usage is TRBV3-1 (or the pseudogene TRBV3-2) and J usage is TRBJ1-6; 9 bases align to TRBD1. The V gene end was trimmed by 1 base and the J gene end by 8 bases; junction bases not matched to a gene: 3. The CDR3 length is 15 residues. Germline assignment: CDR1 LGHDT and CDR2 YNNKEL (reference sequence). In nucleotides, the CDR3 is TGTGCCAGCAGCCAAGTCACAGGGGGCGATTCACCCCTCCACTTT. This translates into CASSQVTGGDSPLHF.

The chain has TRBV9 and TRBJ2-1, with 11 bases matching TRBD2. Germline values: CDR1 SGDLS, CDR2 YYNGEE. Unmatched junction bases numbered 3, after V lost 2 bases and J lost 5 bases. The CDR3 has 15 amino acids. CDR3 in amino acids: CASSVASGGHNEQFF. CDR3 nucleotide sequence: TGTGCCAGCAGCGTTGCTAGCGGGGGGCACAATGAGCAGTTCTTC.